This entry describes one T cell receptor (beta chain). No antigen is known for it. The sample belongs to a study of cytomegalovirus exposure and HLA in healthy donors. Findings and limits, study-wide: A later analysis linked about 17,000 TCR beta sequences to HLA alleles at 0.05 false discovery rate. One variant, a missense change in DCLRE1C, was linked in a later analysis to TCR beta V- and J-gene trimming. Across donors, presence/absence analyses took sequencing depth to be roughly uniform.

Primers for the PCR totalled 60 Vbeta and 13 Jbeta. The repertoire was sequenced with immunoSEQ multiplex PCR; TCRdb's copy has only in-frame clones and lacks some. The table shows some 120,000 clones, with less than 80% occurring only once. Germline trimming cut 0 bases from V and 0 bases from J; bases unmatched to any gene: 3. Germline CDR1 SGHRS, CDR2 YFSETQ. The CDR3 totals 16 residues. The genes are TRBV5-1 and TRBJ1-3; 7 bases are a match to TRBD1. The sequencing sample was made of PBMCs. The source is a middle-aged man in good health and CMV-seropositive. CDR3 sequence (DNA): TGCGCCAGCAGCTTGGAGGGGGCGACCTCTGGAAACACCATATATTTT. Its protein is CASSLEGATSGNTIYF. Full variable domain (remainder filled in from reference TRBV5-1 and TRBJ1-3): KAGVTQTPRYLIKTRGQQVTLSCSPISGHRSVSWYQQTPGQGLQFLFEYFSETQRNKGNFPGRFSGRQFSNSRSEMNVSTLELGDSALYLCASSLEGATSGNTIYFGEGSWLTVV.